This TCR beta chain comes out of a study of cytomegalovirus exposure and HLA in healthy donors. Overall study results and limits: Immune exposure data for these donors was limited to CMV serostatus.

The primer mix had 60 Vbeta and 13 Jbeta primers. Only in-frame clones appear in the TCRdb table, and some are missing; sequencing was by immunoSEQ multiplex PCR. Of approximately 100,000 clones in the sample, 65% to 80% were seen once. The CDR3 runs 12 residues. With 4 bases removed from V and 2 bases from J, the gap between germline ends came to 4 bases. The germline V gene encodes CDR1 MDHEN and CDR2 SYDVKM. As concerns this clone: Antigen specificity is unknown.

The sequenced material came from PBMCs. The TCR comes from a woman younger than 35 in good health and CMV-seropositive. J is TRBJ2-3 and V is TRBV28, with no clear D. The CDR3 DNA follows: TGTGCCAGCAGTTCTATCACAGATACGCAGTATTTT. Translated, it gives CASSSITDTQYF.